Shown below are 24 T cell receptor beta chains from a single sample sequenced in a study of T cells in women clearing cervical HPV infection. The protocol was immunoSEQ multiplex PCR, while the TCRdb copy is restricted to in-frame clones and leaves out a portion. The sample features around 41,000 clones, with 7.6% in its top ten. Sequenced sample: blood buffy coat. The receptors stem from a woman between 18 and 70 years old with a cervical HPV16 infection that either progressed to CIN3+ or cleared (not recorded which).

With regard to this clone: The read ends 3 residues before the CDR3 terminus; that terminus is restored from the germline J gene. The chain uses TRBV12-3 or TRBV12-4 and TRBJ1-5; D is uncertain. The CDR3 covers 13 residues. V lost 6 bases to trimming and J lost 4 bases, with 10 bases between them. The part of the CDR3 DNA that was read is TGTGCCAGCAGGCTCGACTTTAATCAGCCC. Encoded protein: CASRLDFNQP. The complete CDR3 protein is CASRLDFNQPQHF.

Notes on this clone: Sequencing ends 3 residues short of the CDR3 end; the germline J gene provides the rest. The genes are TRBV27 and TRBJ2-1; 8 nucleotides align to TRBD2. Germline CDR1 is MNHEY and CDR2 is SMNVEV (reference sequence). V shed 0 bases and J 4 bases; nucleotides not matched to a gene: 2. There are 15 residues in the CDR3. The CDR3 region is CASSLSSGVYNEQFF. The sequenced CDR3 bases are TGTGCCAGCAGTTTATCTAGCGGGGTATACAATGAG.

Concerning this clone itself: The read ends 3 residues shy of where the CDR3 ends; the end is completed using the germline J gene. V gene TRBV2 combines with J gene TRBJ2-6, with D unclear. The CDR3 spans 12 residues. V dropped 6 bases and J dropped 4 bases, with 4 bases sitting between them. CDR1 and CDR2 from the germline V gene are SNHLY and FYNNEI. CDR3 residues: CASRRGANVLTF. CDR3 bases read: TGTGCCAGCAGGCGGGGGGCCAACGTC.

Comment on this clone: The read terminates 3 residues before the CDR3 end, so the remaining end is supplied by the germline J gene. The V call is TRBV20-1, the J call TRBJ1-1; maybe TRBD1 (5 bases). V lost 3 bases, J lost 4 bases, and 15 bases lay in between. This CDR3 region has 14 residues. CDR1 and CDR2 (germline): DFQATT, SNEGSKA (reference sequence). The CDR3 loop is CSARGGAGGTEAFF. The CDR3 bases that were read are TGCAGTGCTAGGGGAGGGGCGGGGGGCACTGAA.

With respect to this clone: The DNA ends 3 residues before the CDR3 does, and the rest of the CDR3 is filled in from the germline J gene. The chain carries TRBV11-2 and TRBJ2-7; 8 nucleotides match TRBD1. The CDR3 contains 14 residues. Germline-derived CDR1 and CDR2 are SGHAT and FQNNGV. V gave up 5 bases and J gave up 2 bases; unmatched junction bases: 5. CDR3 sequence reads: CASSRRQGTYEQYF. The CDR3 DNA, read in part, is TGTGCCAGCAGCCGACGACAGGGGACCTACGAG. The variable domain in full, with the rest retrieved from reference TRBV11-2 and TRBJ2-7, is EAGVAQSPRYKIIEKRQSVAFWCNPISGHATLYWYQQILGQGPKLLIQFQNNGVVDDSQLPKDRFSAERLKGVDSTLKIQPAKLEDSAVYLCASSRRQGTYEQYFGPGTRLTVT.

As regards this clone: The CDR3 is cut off 3 residues early in the read; its end comes from the germline J gene. The chain combines TRBV20-1 with TRBJ1-5; 7 bases line up with TRBD1. J lost 5 bases, V lost 2 bases, and 9 bases had no gene match. This CDR3 spans 15 amino acids. The germline V gene encodes CDR1 DFQATT and CDR2 SNEGSKA (reference sequence). The DNA read from the CDR3 is TGCAGTGCTAGAACACAGACAGGGCGAGATCAGCCC. This sequence encodes CSARTQTGRDQP. The whole CDR3 is CSARTQTGRDQPQHF.

The sequenced CDR3 bases are TGTGCCAGCACTACCCAAGGGAGACAGGGGGCTGGCTATGAG. As protein: CASTTQGRQGAGYE. In full, the CDR3 is CASTTQGRQGAGYEQFF. The genes are TRBV2 and TRBJ2-1; 10 nucleotides agree with TRBD1. The read ends 3 residues early relative to the CDR3; the germline J gene fills the gap. The junction had 17 bases not matched to a gene; V was cut back by 7 bases and J by 8 bases. The CDR3 spans 17 residues. The V gene's germline CDR1 is SNHLY and CDR2 FYNNEI.

Note on this clone: The CDR3 extends 3 residues past the end of the read, so its final part is completed from the germline J gene. The V call is TRBV5-4, the J call TRBJ2-3; 7 bases line up with TRBD2. There are 14 residues in the CDR3. The V gene end was trimmed by 4 bases and the J gene end by 5 bases; junction bases not matched to a gene: 7. The germline V gene encodes CDR1 SGHNT and CDR2 YYREEE (reference sequence). CDR3 loop: CASSPGRVIDTQYF. The part of the CDR3 DNA that was read is TGTGCCAGCAGCCCAGGGAGGGTGATAGATACG.

As to this clone: The missing CDR3 end, 3 residues past where the read stops, is filled in from the germline J gene. The chain uses TRBV14 and TRBJ1-4; maybe TRBD1 (5 bases). From germline, CDR1 is SGHDN and CDR2 FVKESK. V dropped 5 bases and J dropped 0 bases, with 10 bases sitting between them. The CDR3 has 15 amino acids. This CDR3 reads CASSWGGATNEKLFF. The CDR3 DNA, read in part, is TGTGCCAGCAGCTGGGGGGGGGCAACTAATGAAAAA.

About this clone itself: The CDR3 end is not reached by the read, which stops 3 residues before it; the germline J gene fills it in. The chain recombines TRBV5-4 with TRBJ1-1; no clear D. From germline, CDR1 is SGHNT and CDR2 YYREEE (reference sequence). V was pared by 2 bases and J by 3 bases, with 5 bases between. The CDR3 sequence is 12 residues long. The part of the CDR3 DNA that was read is TGTGCCAGCAGCTTTCCCTACACTGAA. It specifies CASSFPYTE. The complete CDR3 reads CASSFPYTEAFF.

Notes on this clone: The DNA ends 3 residues before the CDR3 does, and the rest of the CDR3 is filled in from the germline J gene. This chain connects TRBV30 to TRBJ1-2; D remains ambiguous. There are 13 residues in the CDR3. From germline, CDR1 is GTSNPN and CDR2 SVGIG (reference sequence). V was pared by 1 base and J by 0 bases, with 6 bases between. CDR3: CAWSGAANYGYTF. CDR3 DNA (partial): TGTGCCTGGAGTGGTGCAGCTAACTATGGC.

A note on this clone: Read data end 3 residues before the CDR3 end; the end is taken from the germline J gene. V gene TRBV7-2 combines with J gene TRBJ1-1; TRBD1 matches at 8 bases. The trim removed 6 bases at V and 4 bases at J, leaving 4 bases unmatched. CDR1 is SGHTA and CDR2 is FQGNSA in the germline V gene. CDR3 length: 13 residues. CDR3 bases read: TGTGCCAGCAGGGACAGGGTAAGCACTGAA. Translated: CASRDRVSTE. The CDR3, in full, reads CASRDRVSTEAFF.

About this clone itself: The CDR3 end is not reached by the read, which stops 3 residues before it; the germline J gene fills it in. The V gene is TRBV19, the J gene TRBJ2-1; 8 bases align to TRBD1. Germline V CDR1 and CDR2: LNHDA, SQIVND (reference sequence). The V gene end was trimmed by 4 bases and the J gene end by 2 bases; junction bases not matched to a gene: 7. The CDR3 has 16 residues. CDR3 bases read: TGTGCCAGTAGTAGAGACAGGGGCGGGACCTACAATGAG. It translates to CASSRDRGGTYNE. The whole CDR3 protein is CASSRDRGGTYNEQFF.

As concerns this clone: The CDR3 extends 3 residues past the end of the read, so its final part is completed from the germline J gene. The chain uses TRBV19 and TRBJ1-4; D remains ambiguous. The V gene lost 6 bases and the J gene lost 0 bases, with 11 bases spanning the gap. Germline assignment: CDR1 LNHDA and CDR2 SQIVND (reference sequence). The CDR3 has 15 amino acids. The CDR3 protein is CASSSQFSTNEKLFF. CDR3 DNA (partial): TGTGCCAGTAGCTCCCAGTTTTCAACTAATGAAAAA.

About this clone itself: The read halts 3 residues ahead of the CDR3 end, with the missing end drawn from the germline J gene. V usage is TRBV20-1 and J usage is TRBJ1-5; tentative D call: TRBD1 (5 bases). The CDR3 sequence is 19 residues long. Germline CDR1 is DFQATT and CDR2 is SNEGSKA (reference sequence). The ends were cut back, 1 base at V and 2 bases at J, with 24 bases in the middle. CDR3 amino acids: CSARGLNEAGGIGNQPQHF. The CDR3 DNA, read in part, is TGCAGTGCTAGAGGTTTGAATGAGGCTGGGGGGATAGGCAATCAGCCC.

As to this clone: The read comes to an end 3 residues before the CDR3 does, leaving the germline J gene to fill in the end. V usage is TRBV19 and J usage is TRBJ2-1, with 7 bases identical to TRBD1. This CDR3 is built from 16 residues. CDR1 and CDR2 (germline): LNHDA, SQIVND (reference sequence). V trimming: 4 bases; J trimming: 6 bases; junction bases outside the gene matches: 12. CDR3 loop: CASSRARDSWVNEQFF. The sequenced CDR3 bases are TGTGCCAGTAGTAGGGCCCGGGACAGCTGGGTCAATGAG.

Points on this clone: The read stops 3 residues short of the end of the CDR3; the missing end is completed from the germline J gene. The chain uses TRBV4-1 and TRBJ1-1, with 9 bases identical to TRBD1. The CDR3 has 15 residues. The V and J ends lost 4 bases and 3 bases, in that order; junction bases with no gene match: 6. Germline CDR1 reads MGHRA; CDR2 reads YSYEKL. The DNA read from the CDR3 is TGCGCCAGCAGCCCTATACAGGGGGCGGACACTGAA. Protein product: CASSPIQGADTE. The whole CDR3 sequence reads CASSPIQGADTEAFF.

Regarding this clone: The read ends 3 residues before the CDR3 terminus; that terminus is restored from the germline J gene. Other DNA variants within this sample encode the same CDR3. The chain joins TRBV28 to TRBJ1-2, with TRBD1 as a possible D gene (5 bases). The germline V gene has CDR1 MDHEN and CDR2 SYDVKM. V gave up 6 bases and J gave up 2 bases, with 13 bases separating them. The CDR3 spans 14 residues. The CDR3 is CASSADQGNYGYTF. Partial CDR3 DNA: TGTGCCAGCAGCGCGGACCAGGGAAACTATGGC.

Concerning this clone: The read gets to within 3 residues of the CDR3 end, and the germline J gene fills in the rest. This chain links TRBV5-6 with TRBJ1-1; weak D call: TRBD1 (6 bases). Germline loops: CDR1 SGHDT, CDR2 YYEEEE. This CDR3 is built from 14 residues. V lost 3 bases and J lost 2, with 11 bases in between. The CDR3 bases that were read are TGTGCCAGCAGCTCCTCAGGGGATAACACTGAA. Residues: CASSSSGDNTE. The whole CDR3 protein reads CASSSSGDNTEAFF.

A note on this clone: The read stops 3 residues short of the end of the CDR3; the missing end is completed from the germline J gene. The gene calls are TRBV12-3 or TRBV12-4 and TRBJ2-7; TRBD2 matches at 8 bases. CDR3 length: 14 amino acids. V trimming: 6 bases; J trimming: 1 base; junction bases outside the gene matches: 5. The CDR3 sequence: CASRSSGSSYEQYF. The covered CDR3 bases are TGTGCCAGCAGGTCTAGCGGGTCGTCCTACGAG.

About this clone itself: The CDR3 is cut off 3 residues early in the read; its end comes from the germline J gene. The chain couples TRBV19 to TRBJ1-5; 9 bases are a match to TRBD1. With 7 bases clipped from V and 0 bases from J, the junction kept 10 bases outside the gene matches. Looked up from germline, CDR1 is LNHDA and CDR2 is SQIVND (reference sequence). The CDR3 has 17 amino acids. The CDR3 loop reads CASTGTGTLYSNQPQHF. The DNA read from the CDR3 is TGTGCCAGTACTGGGACAGGGACACTTTATAGCAATCAGCCC.

In the case of this clone: The CDR3 extends 3 residues past the end of the read, so its final part is completed from the germline J gene. The V gene is TRBV4-2, the J gene TRBJ2-2, with 8 bases fitting TRBD1. This CDR3 has 17 amino acids. The trim removed 3 bases at V and 2 bases at J, leaving 8 bases unmatched. Germline V gives CDR1 LGHNA, CDR2 YNFKEQ. The CDR3 bases that were read are TGTGCCAGCAGCCACTCCCGGACAGGGTACAACACCGGGGAG. As protein: CASSHSRTGYNTGE. The whole CDR3 protein is CASSHSRTGYNTGELFF.

In regard to this clone: The read halts 3 residues ahead of the CDR3 end, with the missing end drawn from the germline J gene. The chain is built from TRBV2 and TRBJ2-5, with 10 bases fitting TRBD2. Germline V gene data show CDR1 as SNHLY and CDR2 as FYNNEI. The CDR3 consists of 18 residues. Trimming took 6 bases from V and 4 from J; bases not matched to a gene: 17. The CDR3 sequence: CASRRSGGQREGRETQYF. Incomplete CDR3 DNA: TGTGCCAGCAGGAGGTCAGGGGGCCAGCGGGAGGGCCGAGAGACC. Together with reference TRBV2 and TRBJ2-5, the CDR3 gives the full variable domain: EPEVTQTPSHQVTQMGQEVILRCVPISNHLYFYWYRQILGQKVEFLVSFYNNEISEKSEIFDDQFSVERPDGSNFTLKIRSTKLEDSAMYFCASRRSGGQREGRETQYFGPGTRLLVL.

Of note for this clone: The read stops 3 residues short of the end of the CDR3; the missing end is completed from the germline J gene. The V gene is TRBV20-1, the J gene TRBJ1-2; perhaps TRBD1 as D (5 bases). V shed 3 bases and J shed 4 bases, with 9 bases lying between them. The CDR3 extends over 12 amino acids. CDR1 is DFQATT, CDR2 SNEGSKA, per germline (reference sequence). The sequenced CDR3 bases are TGCAGTGCTAGTGGGGGGAGCTATGGC. It is translated as CSASGGSYG. The entire CDR3 is CSASGGSYGYTF.